The clone carrying this T cell receptor beta chain was seen only once. Only in-frame clones appear in the TCRdb table, and some are missing; sequencing was by immunoSEQ multiplex PCR. The repertoire holds millions of clones, roughly 94% seen once, with roughly 1% in the top ten. The data stem from a study of shared clonotypes between healthy human individuals. Naive CD8 cells comprised CD45RO-negative, CCR7-positively selected cells, excluding terminally differentiated effector memory CD45RA+ cells. This receptor was identified in a man aged 18 to 30 in good health. The sample consisted of naive CD8+ T cells sorted from blood.

The DNA for the CDR3 is TGTGCCAGCGAGCGGGAGTCGAGCGACGAGCAGTACTTC. As protein: CASERESSDEQYF. The chain carries TRBV2 and TRBJ2-7, with TRBD2 identical over 8 bases. This CDR3 has 13 amino acids. Germline V gene sequence: CDR1 SNHLY, CDR2 FYNNEI. J gave up 5 bases and V 8 bases, and 8 bases lay outside the gene matches. Drawing the rest from reference TRBV2 and TRBJ2-7, the complete variable domain is EPEVTQTPSHQVTQMGQEVILRCVPISNHLYFYWYRQILGQKVEFLVSFYNNEISEKSEIFDDQFSVERPDGSNFTLKIRSTKLEDSAMYFCASERESSDEQYFGPGTRLTVT.